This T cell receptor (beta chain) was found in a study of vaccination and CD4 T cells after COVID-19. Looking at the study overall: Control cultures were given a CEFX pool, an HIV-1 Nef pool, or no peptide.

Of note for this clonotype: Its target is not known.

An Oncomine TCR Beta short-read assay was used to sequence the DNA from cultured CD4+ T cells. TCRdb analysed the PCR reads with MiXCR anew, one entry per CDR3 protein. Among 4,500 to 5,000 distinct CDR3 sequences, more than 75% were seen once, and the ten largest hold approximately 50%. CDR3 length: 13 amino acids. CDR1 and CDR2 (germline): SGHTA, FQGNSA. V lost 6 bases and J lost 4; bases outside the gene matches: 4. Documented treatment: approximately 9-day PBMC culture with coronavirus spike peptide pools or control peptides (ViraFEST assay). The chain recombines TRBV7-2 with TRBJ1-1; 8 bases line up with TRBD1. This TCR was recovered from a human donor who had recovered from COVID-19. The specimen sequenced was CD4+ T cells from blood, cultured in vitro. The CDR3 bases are TGTGCCAGCAGTCGGGGACAGGCCACTGAAGCTTTCTTT. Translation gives CASSRGQATEAFF.